Here is one T cell receptor (beta chain) with its context. The sample belongs to a study of blood T cell repertoires in COVID-19. Study information: Nucleic acid was either cDNA or gDNA, and it came from T cells, B-cell-depleted T cells, or PBMCs.

V was clipped by 9 bases and J by 5 bases; unmatched bases: 11. Per germline, CDR1 SGHRS and CDR2 YFSETQ. The CDR3 consists of 14 residues. Sequencing used immunoSEQ multiplex PCR; TCRdb keeps in-frame clones, though not all of them. The sample shows around 300,000 clones, roughly nine tenths of them seen only once. Participants came from fewer than 25 US areas, aged about 18 to 89 years. Clinical history reported by participants formed the basis on which cohorts were assigned. What the recovered Cohort 3 donors had was two negative PCRs, clearance, or symptom resolution. The receptor was isolated from a woman between 45 and 65 years old who had recovered from COVID-19. This chain links TRBV5-1 with TRBJ2-3; the match to TRBD1 covers 8 bases. The sample taken for sequencing was PBMCs or T cells enriched from blood (not recorded which). Here the CDR3 reads CATSTGTGEDTQYF. The CDR3 DNA follows: TGCGCCACCTCAACGGGGACAGGCGAAGATACGCAGTATTTT. Filled out from reference TRBV5-1 and TRBJ2-3, the complete variable domain reads KAGVTQTPRYLIKTRGQQVTLSCSPISGHRSVSWYQQTPGQGLQFLFEYFSETQRNKGNFPGRFSGRQFSNSRSEMNVSTLELGDSALYLCATSTGTGEDTQYFGPGTRLTVL.